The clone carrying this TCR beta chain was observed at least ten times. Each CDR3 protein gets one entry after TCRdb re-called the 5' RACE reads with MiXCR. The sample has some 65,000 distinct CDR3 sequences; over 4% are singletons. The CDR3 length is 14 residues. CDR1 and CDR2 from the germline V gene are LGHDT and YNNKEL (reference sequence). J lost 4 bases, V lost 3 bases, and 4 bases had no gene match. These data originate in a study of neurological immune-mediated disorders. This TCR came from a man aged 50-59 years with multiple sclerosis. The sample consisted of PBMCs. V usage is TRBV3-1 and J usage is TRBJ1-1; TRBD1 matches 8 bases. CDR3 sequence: CASSHWTGTTEAFF. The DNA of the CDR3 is TGTGCCAGCAGCCATTGGACAGGGACCACTGAAGCTTTCTTT.